This is a list of T cell receptor beta chains from one sample in a study of post-analysis software for immune sequencing data. TCRdb itself ran the PCR reads through MiXCR, one entry per CDR3 protein. This sample has 750,000 to 950,000 distinct CDR3 sequences, with about 53% found just once. Sequencing input: blood. These receptors originate from a girl aged 5 to 17 with multiple sclerosis. Each CDR3 is given with its conserved first and last residue. A D gene is named only where the DNA matches it firmly. Clone sizes are given selectively: once, few, many, or a class where the clone is expanded.

>-|13|TRBJ2-3|TRBV6-2/TRBV6-3|-
CASSYSMRDTQYF
TGTGCCAGCAGTTACTCGATGAGGGATACGCAGTATTTT
>-|10|TRBJ2-7|TRBV7-9|-
CHQESYEQYF
TGTCACCAGGAGTCCTACGAGCAGTACTTC
>TRBD1|15|TRBJ2-6|TRBV7-3|few
CASSPGQGFSNVLTF
TGTGCCAGCAGCCCCGGACAGGGTTTTTCCAACGTCCTGACTTTC
>TRBD2|16|TRBJ2-1|TRBV20-1|few
CSARSGLAGLGNEQFF
TGCAGTGCTAGGTCGGGACTAGCGGGTCTGGGCAATGAGCAGTTCTTC
>TRBD2|15|TRBJ2-7|TRBV9|few
CASSVALAGVNEQYF
TGTGCCAGCAGCGTAGCCCTAGCGGGAGTAAACGAGCAGTACTTC
>-|17|TRBJ2-3|TRBV6-5|few
CASSYSNDRGSTDTQYF
TGTGCCAGCAGTTACTCGAATGACAGAGGCTCCACAGATACGCAGTATTTT
>-|13|TRBJ2-1|TRBV7-2|-
CASSLSGCSEQFF
TGTGCCAGCAGCCTAAGCGGGTGCAGTGAGCAGTTCTTC
>TRBD2|14|TRBJ2-1|TRBV29-1|few
CSVVLAGGRNEQFF
TGCAGCGTTGTGCTAGCGGGAGGGCGGAATGAGCAGTTCTTC
>-|14|TRBJ1-2|TRBV5-1|-
CASSRRGRAYGYTF
TGCGCCAGCAGTCGCCGGGGGCGCGCCTATGGCTACACCTTC
>-|14|TRBJ2-5|TRBV27|-
CASTSGGGGETQYF
TGTGCCAGCACGTCCGGGGGAGGCGGGGAGACCCAGTACTTC
>TRBD1|14|TRBJ2-7|TRBV7-9|-
CASTLTGASYEQYF
TGTGCCAGCACGCTGACAGGGGCATCCTACGAGCAGTACTTC
>TRBD2|13|TRBJ2-5|TRBV20-1|-
CSAQVPGGETQYF
TGCAGTGCTCAAGTACCGGGGGGAGAGACCCAGTACTTC
>-|15|TRBJ2-7|TRBV25-1|few
CASRPPGPGENEQYF
TGTGCCAGCAGGCCCCCTGGGCCGGGGGAGAACGAGCAGTACTTC